The clone carrying this T cell receptor beta chain was observed many times. Its antigen is undetermined. These data belong to a study of T cell repertoires in cytomegalovirus infection. At the level of the study: Indications of both CMV infection and matching HLA type were provided by public TCR beta signatures.

TCRdb processed the reads anew with MiXCR; each CDR3 protein has one entry. The repertoire holds 250,000 to 300,000 distinct CDR3 sequences, approximately 10% seen once, with over 13% in the top ten. Findings and caveats of the study: What dominated the ex vivo response were HLA-C-restricted CMV-specific TCR beta clonotypes. Carriers of CMV plus the relevant HLA were identified by cumulative public TCR beta family frequency.

Trimming cost V 1 base and J 3 bases; bases outside gene matches: 7. CDR1 is SGHTA, CDR2 FQGNSA, per germline. This CDR3 region has 16 residues. This chain joins TRBV7-2 and TRBJ2-7, with 9 bases identical to TRBD2. The TCR was taken from a human donor in good health (CMV status not recorded). Some clones in this sample may be carry-over from other donors' samples. The sequenced sample consisted of PBMCs. The CDR3 DNA reads as TGTGCCAGCAGCTTAGGGCCGCTAGCGGGGAACTACGAGCAGTACTTC. Translated, it gives CASSLGPLAGNYEQYF.